This TCR beta chain came from a study of beta chain features in type 1 diabetes. Staining for CD45RO/CCR7/CD25/CD127/CD95/CD27 allowed sorting of CD4+ naive, central memory, regulatory and stem cell-like memory cells. TCRB transcripts that were expressed got sequenced, as all of the isolated RNA had been reverse transcribed. Repertoires were generated with immunoSEQ multiplex PCR, while TCRdb's copy carries only in-frame clones and drops some. The table includes a few hundred thousand clones, about 26% detected once. J lost 2 bases, V lost 6 bases, and 4 bases had no gene match. Germline V gene data show CDR1 as MNHEY and CDR2 as SVGAGI. This CDR3 has 14 residues.

V and J are TRBV6-5 and TRBJ1-5, with 7 nucleotides matching TRBD1. Sequenced: central memory CD4+ T cells from blood. This TCR was recovered from a man younger than 40 in good health. The CDR3 loop is CASSSDRGNQPQHF. The CDR3 DNA sequence: TGTGCCAGCAGCTCAGACAGGGGCAATCAGCCCCAGCATTTT.